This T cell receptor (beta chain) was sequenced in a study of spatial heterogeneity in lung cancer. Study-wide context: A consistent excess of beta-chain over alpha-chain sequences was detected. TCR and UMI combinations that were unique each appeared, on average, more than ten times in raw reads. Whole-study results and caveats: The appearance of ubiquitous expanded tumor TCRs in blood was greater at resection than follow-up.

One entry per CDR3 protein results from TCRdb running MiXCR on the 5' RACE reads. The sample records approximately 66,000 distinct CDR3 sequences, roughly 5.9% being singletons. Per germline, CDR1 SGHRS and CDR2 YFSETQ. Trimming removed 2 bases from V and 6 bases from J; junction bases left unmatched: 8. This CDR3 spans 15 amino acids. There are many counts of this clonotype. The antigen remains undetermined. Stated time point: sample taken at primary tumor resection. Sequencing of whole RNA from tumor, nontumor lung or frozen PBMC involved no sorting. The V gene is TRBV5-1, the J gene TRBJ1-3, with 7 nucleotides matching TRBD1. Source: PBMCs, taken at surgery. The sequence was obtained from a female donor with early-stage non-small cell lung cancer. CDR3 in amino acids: CASSFQDRSENTIYF. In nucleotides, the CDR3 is TGCGCCAGCAGCTTCCAGGACAGGTCGGAAAACACCATATATTTT.